This T cell receptor beta chain was retrieved from a study of blood T cell repertoires in COVID-19. The overall study: The United States, Italy and Spain supplied acute and convalescent COVID-19 samples.

It was during active infection that Seattle patients were enrolled and then longitudinally followed. The CDR3 is made up of 13 amino acids. With 4 bases removed from V and 5 bases from J, the gap between germline ends came to 11 bases. Germline V lookup: CDR1 SGHNT, CDR2 YENEEA. Sequenced by immunoSEQ multiplex PCR; TCRdb stores in-frame clones only, minus some. The sample includes 150,000 to 200,000 clones, about 86% of them seen just once. This receptor was taken from a woman in her sixties or seventies with COVID-19, enrolled during active disease. The J gene is TRBJ1-1, the V gene TRBV11-3; D is uncertain. The sample consisted of peripheral blood. Here the CDR3 DNA reads TGTGCCAGCAGCTCCCGGGTTCCAACTGAAGCTTTCTTT. This encodes CASSSRVPTEAFF.